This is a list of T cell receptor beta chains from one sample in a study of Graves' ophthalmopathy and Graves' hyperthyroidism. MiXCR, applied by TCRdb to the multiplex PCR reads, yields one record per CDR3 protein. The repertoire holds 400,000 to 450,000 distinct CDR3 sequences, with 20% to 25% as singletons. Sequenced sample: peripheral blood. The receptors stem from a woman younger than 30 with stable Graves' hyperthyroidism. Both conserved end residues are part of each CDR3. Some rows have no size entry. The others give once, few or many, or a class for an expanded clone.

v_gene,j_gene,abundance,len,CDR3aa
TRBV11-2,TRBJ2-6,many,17,CASSLHPAGAGANVLTF
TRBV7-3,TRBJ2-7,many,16,CASSHQGRAGVDEQYF
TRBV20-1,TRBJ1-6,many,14,CSARDNSYNSPLHF
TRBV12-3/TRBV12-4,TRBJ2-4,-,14,CASSPRGAKNIQYF
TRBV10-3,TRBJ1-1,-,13,CAISGRENTEAFF
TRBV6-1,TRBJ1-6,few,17,CATLRRGGAEHNSPLHF
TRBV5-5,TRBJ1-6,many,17,CASSKPGQGIGNSPLHF
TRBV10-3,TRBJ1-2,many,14,CAISESRIGYGYTF
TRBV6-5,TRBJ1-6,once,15,CASSSGTGRLLTLHF
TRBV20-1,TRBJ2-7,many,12,CSAQTGTYEQYF
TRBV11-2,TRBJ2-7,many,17,CASSTPEYPFLFYEQYF
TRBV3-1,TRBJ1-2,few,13,CASRPSGFYGYTF
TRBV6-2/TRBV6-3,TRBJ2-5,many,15,CASSALAGVQETQYF
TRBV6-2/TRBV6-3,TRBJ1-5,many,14,CASSYSGGVQPQHF
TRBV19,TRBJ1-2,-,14,CASSRRDRAYGYTF
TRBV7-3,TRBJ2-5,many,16,CASSLGPRQGGETQYF
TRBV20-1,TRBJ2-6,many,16,CSAATGVGSGANVLTF
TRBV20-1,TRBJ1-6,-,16,CSARKQGATGNSPLHF
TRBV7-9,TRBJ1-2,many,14,CASSLGGLKDGYTF
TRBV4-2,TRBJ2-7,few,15,CASSQDREAPYEQYF
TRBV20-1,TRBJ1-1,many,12,CSAREGGTEAFF
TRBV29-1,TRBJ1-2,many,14,CSVEDRTGNYGYTF
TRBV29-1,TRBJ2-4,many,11,CSVGREDIQYF
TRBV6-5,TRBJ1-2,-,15,CASSYSWSGGKGYTF
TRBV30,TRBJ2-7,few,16,CAWRVDAPGVNYEQYF
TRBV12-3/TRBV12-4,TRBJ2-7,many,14,CASSLSLANYEQYF
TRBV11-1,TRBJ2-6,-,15,CASSSQAIGANVLTF
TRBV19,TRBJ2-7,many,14,CASSLAASSYEQYF
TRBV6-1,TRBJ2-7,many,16,CASSREGGTGYDEQYF
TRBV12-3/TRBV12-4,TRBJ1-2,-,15,CASSLVSIHPDGYTF
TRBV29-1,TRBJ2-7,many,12,CSVDGGSYEQYF
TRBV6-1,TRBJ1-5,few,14,CASRRFDSNQPQHF
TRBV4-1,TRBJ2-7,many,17,CASSQAGWRERNYEQYF
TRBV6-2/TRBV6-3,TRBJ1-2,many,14,CASSYDRKEYGYTF
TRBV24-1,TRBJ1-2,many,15,CATSDSRGLSYGYTF